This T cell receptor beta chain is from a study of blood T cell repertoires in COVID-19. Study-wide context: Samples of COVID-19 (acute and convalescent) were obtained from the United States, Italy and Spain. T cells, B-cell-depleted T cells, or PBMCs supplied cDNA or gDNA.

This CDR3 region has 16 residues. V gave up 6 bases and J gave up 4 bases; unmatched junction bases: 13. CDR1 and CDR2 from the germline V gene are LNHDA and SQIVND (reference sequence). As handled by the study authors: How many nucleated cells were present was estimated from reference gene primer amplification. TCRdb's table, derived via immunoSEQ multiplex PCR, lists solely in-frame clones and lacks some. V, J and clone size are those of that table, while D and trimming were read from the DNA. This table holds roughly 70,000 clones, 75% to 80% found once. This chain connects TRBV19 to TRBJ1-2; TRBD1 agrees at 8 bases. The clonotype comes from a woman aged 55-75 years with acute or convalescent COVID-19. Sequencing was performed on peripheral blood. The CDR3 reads CASRGTGTLSGYGYTF. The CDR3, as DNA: TGTGCCAGTAGAGGGACAGGAACCCTTTCTGGCTATGGCTACACCTTC.